This T cell receptor beta chain was recorded in a study of OX40 agonist ivuxolimab in advanced cancers. For the study at large: Dosing consisted of intravenous ivuxolimab at 0.01 to 10 mg/kg every 2 weeks. Earlier treatment with anti-PD-1, anti-PD-L1 or anti-CTLA-4 was permitted, and approximately 38% had received some.

Collection of blood occurred at baseline, at cycle 4 day 1, and at cycle 7 day 1. Germline values: CDR1 LGHNA, CDR2 YNFKEQ. CDR3 size: 17 residues. Trimming cost V 4 bases and J 2 bases, with 18 bases left between them. In its sample, this clone was seen once. Assay: immunoSEQ multiplex PCR; the TCRdb copy retains only in-frame clones and omits some. The sample shows more than 85,000 clones, around nine tenths of them seen only once. This sequence originates from an adult with an advanced solid tumor such as melanoma, head and neck, liver or kidney cancer. Sequenced material: CD4+ or CD8+ T cells sorted from blood, taken in a trial of the OX40 agonist ivuxolimab. The chain is built from TRBV4-2 and TRBJ1-3, with D possibly TRBD1 on 6 matching bases. Here the CDR3 reads CASSLPGPTGPGNTIYF. The CDR3 nucleotides read TGTGCCAGCAGCCTCCCTGGACCGACAGGACCTGGAAACACCATATATTTT.